The clone carrying this TCR beta chain was counted between two and nine times. Antigen unknown. This specimen belongs to a study of cytomegalovirus exposure and HLA in healthy donors. PCR used 60 Vbeta primers and 13 Jbeta primers. Generated by immunoSEQ multiplex PCR, the TCRdb table keeps only in-frame clones and is missing some. The data show over 95,000 clones, roughly four fifths seen once. Losses at the gene ends were 4 bases for V and 4 bases for J; bases not matched to a gene: 4. Looked up from germline, CDR1 is SGHDT and CDR2 is YYEEEE. The CDR3 has 15 amino acids. The study's findings and limits: Sequencing probably produced one cluster of sequence variants that were highly shared.

Each of the donors was a healthy bone marrow donor. Sequencing input: PBMCs. This chain uses TRBV5-6 with TRBJ2-2, with 10 bases identical to TRBD1. The source of this sequence is a female donor in good health and CMV-seronegative. CDR3 DNA: TGTGCCAGCAGCCCGGACAGGGGGGTCACCGGGGAGCTGTTTTTT. This encodes CASSPDRGVTGELFF.